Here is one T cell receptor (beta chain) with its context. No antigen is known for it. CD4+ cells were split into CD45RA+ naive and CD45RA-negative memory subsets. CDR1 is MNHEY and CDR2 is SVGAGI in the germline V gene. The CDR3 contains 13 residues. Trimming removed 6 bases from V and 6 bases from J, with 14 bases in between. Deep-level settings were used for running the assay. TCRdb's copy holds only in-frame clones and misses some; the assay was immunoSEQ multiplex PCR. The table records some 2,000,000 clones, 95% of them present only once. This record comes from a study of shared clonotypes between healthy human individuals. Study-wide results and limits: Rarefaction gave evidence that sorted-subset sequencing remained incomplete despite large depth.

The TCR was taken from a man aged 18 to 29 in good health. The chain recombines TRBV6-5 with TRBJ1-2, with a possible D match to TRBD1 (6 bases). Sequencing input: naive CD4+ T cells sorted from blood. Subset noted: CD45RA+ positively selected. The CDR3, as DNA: TGTGCCAGCAGCGTCTTGGGGGGCGATGGCTACACCTTC. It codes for CASSVLGGDGYTF.